Many counts were recorded for the clone carrying this TCR beta chain. Its antigen is as yet unknown. This sample is drawn from a study of neurological immune-mediated disorders. Across the study: Disease course was recorded as relapsing-remitting for some 31 and secondary progressive for about 9% of the 34 multiple sclerosis patients. General observations from the study: Neither clinical nor MRI features showed any association with the multiple sclerosis repertoire cluster, and the authors stated that larger cohorts are needed.

Unsorted libraries came from 2 million PBMCs stored at -80 °C. V lost 3 bases and J 8 bases, leaving 14 bases between the germline ends. This CDR3 is built from 13 residues. From germline, CDR1 is DFQATT and CDR2 SNEGSKA (reference sequence). TCRdb processed the 5' RACE reads anew with MiXCR; each CDR3 protein has one entry. The sample consists of fewer than 60,000 distinct CDR3 sequences, approximately 3.9% of them appearing once. The rearrangement uses TRBV20-1 and TRBJ2-1; D remains ambiguous. The sample was PBMCs. The receptor was derived from a man aged 55 to 70 with multiple sclerosis. CDR3 coding DNA: TGCAGTGCTAGCCCCAGAAACCTCCATGAGCAGTTCTTC. Translating it yields CSASPRNLHEQFF.